The 9 T cell receptor beta chains listed next were all sequenced from one sample in a study of shared clonotypes between healthy human individuals. The assay was immunoSEQ multiplex PCR, and TCRdb's table has in-frame clones only and misses some. The sample has some 580,000 clones, roughly 97% seen once. Input material: naive CD4+ T cells sorted from blood. Subset defined: CD45RA+ positively selected. Receptors originate from a woman aged 30 to 39 in good health.

Turning to this clone: The identical CDR3 is also encoded by other nucleotide sequences in the sample. CDR3 region: CASSLAGTDTQYF. The CDR3 DNA reads as TGTGCCAGCAGCTTGGCAGGCACAGATACGCAGTATTTT. The V gene is TRBV5-4, the J gene TRBJ2-3; D not resolved. Trimming shortened V by 0 bases and J by 1 base, and 3 bases separated the two germline ends. The germline gives CDR1 SGHNT, CDR2 YYREEE (reference sequence). CDR3 size: 13 residues.

The chain combines TRBV18 with TRBJ1-1; 8 bases agree with TRBD1. The J segment lost 3 bases and the V segment lost 6 bases, leaving 6 bases of the junction unmatched. Germline V gives CDR1 KGHSH, CDR2 LQKENI. CDR3 size: 14 residues. CDR3 sequence: CASSRGQGDTEAFF. In nucleotides, the CDR3 is TGTGCCAGCTCCCGAGGACAGGGCGACACTGAAGCTTTCTTT. Full variable domain (outside the CDR3, taken from reference TRBV18 and TRBJ1-1): NAGVMQNPRHLVRRRGQEARLRCSPMKGHSHVYWYRQLPEEGLKFMVYLQKENIIDESGMPKERFSAEFPKEGPSILRIQQVVRGDSAAYFCASSRGQGDTEAFFGQGTRLTVV.

The gene calls are TRBV27 and TRBJ2-7; perhaps TRBD2 as D (5 bases). With 3 bases removed from V and 2 bases from J, the gap between germline ends came to 14 bases. Germline assignment: CDR1 MNHEY and CDR2 SMNVEV (reference sequence). The CDR3 is made up of 15 amino acids. In DNA form, the CDR3 reads TGTGCCAGCAGTTTCACCACTAGTGGTGCCTACGAGCAGTACTTC. This translates into CASSFTTSGAYEQYF.

Note on this clone: The sample holds other DNA sequences that translate to the same CDR3. The chain is built from TRBV28 and TRBJ1-5; 10 bases are a match to TRBD1. The V gene's germline CDR1 is MDHEN and CDR2 SYDVKM. The CDR3 contains 15 residues. With V trimmed by 2 bases and J by 3 bases, 1 base remained unmatched. DNA of the CDR3: TGTGCCAGCAGTTTAGGACAGGGGGTCAATCAGCCCCAGCATTTT. It is translated as CASSLGQGVNQPQHF.

The rearrangement links TRBV2 to TRBJ2-3; 7 bases line up with TRBD2. V lost 8 bases and J lost 2; bases outside the gene matches: 13. In germline, CDR1 is SNHLY, CDR2 FYNNEI. CDR3 length: 16 residues. This CDR3 reads CASSPGLADLTDTQYF. The CDR3, as DNA: TGTGCCAGCTCGCCAGGGCTAGCGGACCTCACAGATACGCAGTATTTT.

The chain combines TRBV28 with TRBJ1-2, with unresolved D. The V end lost 4 bases, the J end lost 5 bases, and 8 bases lay between the germline ends. This CDR3 region has 12 residues. Germline V gene data show CDR1 as MDHEN and CDR2 as SYDVKM. The CDR3 DNA follows: TGTGCCAGCAGTTACCAGTTTTATGGCTACACCTTC. Amino acid sequence: CASSYQFYGYTF.

The V gene is TRBV6-4, the J gene TRBJ1-2; D might be TRBD1 (6 bases). Germline loops: CDR1 MRHNA, CDR2 SNTAGT. The V end was cut by 7 bases, the J end by 8 bases, with 29 bases between. The CDR3 contains 17 residues. CDR3 DNA: TGTGCCAGCACCCCCCGTGGGGATGGGACACAGGTTCGGGGCTACACCTTC. As protein: CASTPRGDGTQVRGYTF.

This chain joins TRBV5-1 and TRBJ1-3, with 7 bases identical to TRBD1. Germline V gene sequence: CDR1 SGHRS, CDR2 YFSETQ. The CDR3 has 14 amino acids. The V gene end was trimmed by 2 bases and the J gene end by 4 bases; junction bases not matched to a gene: 3. CDR3 loop: CASSFTGEGNTIYF. The CDR3 region has the DNA TGCGCCAGCAGCTTTACAGGGGAGGGAAACACCATATATTTT. The full variable domain, in which reference TRBV5-1 and TRBJ1-3 provide the parts outside the CDR3, is KAGVTQTPRYLIKTRGQQVTLSCSPISGHRSVSWYQQTPGQGLQFLFEYFSETQRNKGNFPGRFSGRQFSNSRSEMNVSTLELGDSALYLCASSFTGEGNTIYFGEGSWLTVV.

The chain combines TRBV18 with TRBJ2-7; TRBD2 matches at 13 bases. CDR1 and CDR2 from the germline V gene are KGHSH and LQKENI. V lost 0 bases, J lost 4 bases, and 3 bases stayed unmatched. The CDR3 runs 16 residues. The CDR3 nucleotides are TGTGCCAGCTCACCACCGGGACTAGCGGGATTTTACGAGCAGTACTTC. Its translation is CASSPPGLAGFYEQYF.